A single T cell receptor (beta chain) is shown here with its context. This clone occurred once. The specificity of this receptor is unknown. The input lacks base qualities; no much larger clone sits a single base away. The library was generated by the immunoSEQ multiplex PCR assay. The table comes from immuneACCESS by way of TCRdb, which keeps in-frame sequences with V and J called. Part of the clones is missing from these tables; in studies checked, under half for an unresolved V gene and the rest for unknown reasons. The sample yields some 45,000 clones; 83% were counted once. Approximately 48% of the sample is in the top ten clones. This record comes from a study of control samples from healthy donors and cancer patients (dated by TCRdb to 2018 to 2020). The CDR3, from cysteine to phenylalanine, totals 15 residues. Just CDR3 DNA is preserved here, 45 bases in frame from base 1. Deletion took 6 bases off V and 6 bases off J, with a span of 15 bases between the germline ends. As encoded in the germline V gene (reference sequence), CDR1 is MNHEY while CDR2 is SMNVEV.

The sequence is built from TRBV27 and TRBJ1-6; the D gene is not confidently resolved. This receptor was obtained from a man aged 55 to 70 in good health. The sequenced sample consisted of blood. Read as DNA, the sequence is TGTGCCAGCAGCTTGGGCCACCGCGGTAATTCACCCCTCCACTTT. This translates into CASSLGHRGNSPLHF.